This TCR beta chain was recorded in a study of a mutant IDH1 vaccine in newly diagnosed glioma. As for the study in general: In weeks 1, 3, 5, 7, 11, 15, 19 and 23, patients were immunized, eight times in all. Following radiotherapy alone, or alongside temozolomide cycles, vaccination was started after an interval of 4-6 weeks. Overall study findings and caveats: Of all patients, around 94% showed vaccine-induced immune responses.

The protocol was immunoSEQ multiplex PCR, while the TCRdb copy is restricted to in-frame clones and leaves out a portion. Among tens of thousands of clones listed, roughly 80% were seen once. Germline CDR1 reads SGHVS; CDR2 reads FNYEAQ. The germline V and J ends were trimmed by 2 bases and 4 bases, with 6 bases remaining between them. The CDR3 consists of 13 residues. With regard to this clone: The antigen is undetermined.

Specified time point: week 5, during vaccination. The content of each vaccine dose was 300 ug of mutant IDH1 20-mer peptide, and topical imiquimod accompanied it. The study enrolled donors with new WHO grade 3 or 4 IDH1-mutant, ATRX-lost astrocytomas. The clonotype was recovered from a woman aged 18 to 35 with glioma. Some clones in this sample may be carry-over from other donors' samples. This sequence joins TRBV7-6 and TRBJ2-1; no clear D gene. The source material was PBMCs, sampled from a glioma patient whose treatment included an IDH1 peptide vaccine. The CDR3 here is CASSLWPYNEQFF. The CDR3 DNA reads TGTGCCAGCAGCTTATGGCCTTACAATGAGCAGTTCTTC. The whole variable domain, remainder taken from reference TRBV7-6 and TRBJ2-1, is GAGVSQSPRYKVTKRGQDVALRCDPISGHVSLYWYRQALGQGPEFLTYFNYEAQQDKSGLPNDRFSAERPEGSISTLTIQRTEQRDSAMYRCASSLWPYNEQFFGPGTRLTVL.